This T cell receptor (beta chain) was recorded in a study of shared clonotypes between healthy human individuals. Germline loops: CDR1 SGHRS, CDR2 YFSETQ. V dropped 0 bases and J dropped 0 bases, with 15 bases sitting between them. The CDR3 extends over 17 amino acids. Deep-level running was used for the assay. Sequenced by immunoSEQ multiplex PCR; TCRdb stores in-frame clones only, minus some. The data show a few million clones, about 90% seen once. This chain connects TRBV5-1 to TRBJ1-1; D is uncertain. This receptor was identified in a man younger than 35 in good health. Some clones in this sample may be carry-over from other donors' samples. Sequenced input: naive CD4+ T cells from PBMCs. Subset here: CD45RA+ positively selected. CDR3 in DNA: TGCGCCAGCAGCTTGGAGGACCCAACCCAGGTGAACACTGAAGCTTTCTTT. Protein: CASSLEDPTQVNTEAFF.